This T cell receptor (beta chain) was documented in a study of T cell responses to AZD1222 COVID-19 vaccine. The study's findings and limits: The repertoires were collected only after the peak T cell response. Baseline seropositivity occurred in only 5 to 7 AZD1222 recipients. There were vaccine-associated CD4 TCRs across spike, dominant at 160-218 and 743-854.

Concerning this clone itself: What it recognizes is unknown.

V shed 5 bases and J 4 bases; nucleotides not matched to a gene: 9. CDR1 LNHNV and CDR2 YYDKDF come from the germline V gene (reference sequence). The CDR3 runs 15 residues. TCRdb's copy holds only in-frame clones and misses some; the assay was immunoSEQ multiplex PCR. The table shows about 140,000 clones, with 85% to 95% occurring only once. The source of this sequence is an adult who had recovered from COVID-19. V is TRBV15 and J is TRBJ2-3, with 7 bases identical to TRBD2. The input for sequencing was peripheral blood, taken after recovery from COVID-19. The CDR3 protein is CATSARTSIADTQYF. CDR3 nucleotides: TGTGCCACCAGCGCCCGGACTAGTATCGCAGATACGCAGTATTTT. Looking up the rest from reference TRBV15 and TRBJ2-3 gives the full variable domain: DAMVIQNPRYQVTQFGKPVTLSCSQTLNHNVMYWYQQKSSQAPKLLFHYYDKDFNNEADTPDNFQSRRPNTSFCFLDIRSPGLGDTAMYLCATSARTSIADTQYFGPGTRLTVL.